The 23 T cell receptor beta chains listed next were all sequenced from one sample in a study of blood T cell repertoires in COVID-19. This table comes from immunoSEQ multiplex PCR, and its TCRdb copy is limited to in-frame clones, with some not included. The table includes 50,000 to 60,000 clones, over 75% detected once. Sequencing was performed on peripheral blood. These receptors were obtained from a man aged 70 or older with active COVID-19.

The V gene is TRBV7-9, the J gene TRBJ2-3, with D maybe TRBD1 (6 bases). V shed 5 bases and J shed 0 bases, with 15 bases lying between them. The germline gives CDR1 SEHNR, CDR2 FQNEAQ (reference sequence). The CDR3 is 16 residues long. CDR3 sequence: CASSVWVGASTDTQYF. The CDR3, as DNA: TGTGCCAGCAGCGTCTGGGTGGGGGCTAGCACAGATACGCAGTATTTT.

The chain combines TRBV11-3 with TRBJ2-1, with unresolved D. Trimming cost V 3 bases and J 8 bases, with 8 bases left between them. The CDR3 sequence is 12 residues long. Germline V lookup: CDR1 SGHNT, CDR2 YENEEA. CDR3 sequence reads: CASSFSGYEQFF. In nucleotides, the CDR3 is TGTGCCAGCAGCTTCAGTGGTTATGAGCAGTTCTTC.

The CDR3 here is CASSPSGPTAEQYF. Here the CDR3 DNA reads TGTGCCAGCAGCCCGAGTGGGCCGACCGCCGAGCAGTACTTC. V usage is TRBV21-1 and J usage is TRBJ2-7; TRBD1, the table's D call, was not compared with the DNA. TRBV21-1 is a documented pseudogene. CDR3 length: 14 residues.

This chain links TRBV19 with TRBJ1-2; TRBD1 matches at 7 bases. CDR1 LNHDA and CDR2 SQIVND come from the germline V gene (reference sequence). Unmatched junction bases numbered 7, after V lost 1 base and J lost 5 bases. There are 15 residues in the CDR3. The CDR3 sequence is CASSIATGTEYGYTF. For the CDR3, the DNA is TGTGCCAGTAGTATAGCCACCGGGACAGAATATGGCTACACCTTC.

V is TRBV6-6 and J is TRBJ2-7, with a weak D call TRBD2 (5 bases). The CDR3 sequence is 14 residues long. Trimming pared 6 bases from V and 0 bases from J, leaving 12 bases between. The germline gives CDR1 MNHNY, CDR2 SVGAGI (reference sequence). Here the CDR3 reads CASRDIGGSYEQYF. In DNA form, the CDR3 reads TGTGCCAGCAGAGACATTGGAGGCTCCTACGAGCAGTACTTC.

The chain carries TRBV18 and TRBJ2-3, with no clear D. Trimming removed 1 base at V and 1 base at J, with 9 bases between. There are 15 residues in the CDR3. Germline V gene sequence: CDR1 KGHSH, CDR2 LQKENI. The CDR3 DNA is TGTGCCAGCTCACCACAAAACACCCGCACAGATACGCAGTATTTT. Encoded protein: CASSPQNTRTDTQYF. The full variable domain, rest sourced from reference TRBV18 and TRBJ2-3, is NAGVMQNPRHLVRRRGQEARLRCSPMKGHSHVYWYRQLPEEGLKFMVYLQKENIIDESGMPKERFSAEFPKEGPSILRIQQVVRGDSAAYFCASSPQNTRTDTQYFGPGTRLTVL.

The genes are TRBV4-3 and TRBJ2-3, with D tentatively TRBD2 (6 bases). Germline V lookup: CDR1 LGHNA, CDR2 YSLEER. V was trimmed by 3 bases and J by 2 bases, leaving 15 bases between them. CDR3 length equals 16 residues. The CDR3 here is CASSHEPSGLTDTQYF. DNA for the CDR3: TGCGCCAGCAGCCACGAACCCAGCGGGCTCACAGATACGCAGTATTTT.

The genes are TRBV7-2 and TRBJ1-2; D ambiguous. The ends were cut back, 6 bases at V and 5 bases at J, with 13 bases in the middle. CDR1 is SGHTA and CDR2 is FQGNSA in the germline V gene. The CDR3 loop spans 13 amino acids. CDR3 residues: CASSSGSWYGYTF. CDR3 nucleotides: TGTGCCAGCAGTTCGGGGTCTTGGTATGGCTACACCTTC.

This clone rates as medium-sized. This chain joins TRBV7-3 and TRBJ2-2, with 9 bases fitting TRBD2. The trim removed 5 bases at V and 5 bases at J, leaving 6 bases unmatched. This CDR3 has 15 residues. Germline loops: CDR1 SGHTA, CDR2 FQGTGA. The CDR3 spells CASSALAGRTGELFF. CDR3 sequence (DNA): TGTGCCAGCAGCGCTCTAGCGGGGAGGACCGGGGAGCTGTTTTTT.

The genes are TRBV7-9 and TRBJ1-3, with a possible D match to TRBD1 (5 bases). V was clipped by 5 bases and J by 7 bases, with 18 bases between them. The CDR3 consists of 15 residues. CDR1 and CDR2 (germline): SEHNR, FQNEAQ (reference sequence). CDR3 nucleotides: TGTGCCAGCAGCCCCCGTGGAGGGGTGGGGAACACCATATATTTT. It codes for CASSPRGGVGNTIYF.

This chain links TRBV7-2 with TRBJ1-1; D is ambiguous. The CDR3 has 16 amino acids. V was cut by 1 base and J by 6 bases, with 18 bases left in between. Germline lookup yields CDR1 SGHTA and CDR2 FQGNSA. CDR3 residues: CASSLGVRRVGAEAFF. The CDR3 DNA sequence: TGTGCCAGCAGCTTAGGTGTCAGGAGGGTGGGCGCTGAAGCTTTCTTT.

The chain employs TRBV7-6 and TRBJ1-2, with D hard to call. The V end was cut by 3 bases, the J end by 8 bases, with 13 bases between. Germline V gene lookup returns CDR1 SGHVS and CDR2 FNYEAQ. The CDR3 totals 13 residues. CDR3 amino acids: CASSLDARGGYTF. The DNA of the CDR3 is TGTGCCAGCAGCTTGGACGCTCGCGGGGGCTACACCTTC.

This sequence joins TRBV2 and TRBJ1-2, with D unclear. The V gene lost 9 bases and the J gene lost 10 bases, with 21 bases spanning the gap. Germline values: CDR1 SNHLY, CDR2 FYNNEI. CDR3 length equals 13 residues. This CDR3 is CASGVLTTYHYTF. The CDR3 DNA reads TGTGCCAGTGGCGTACTAACGACCTATCACTACACCTTC.

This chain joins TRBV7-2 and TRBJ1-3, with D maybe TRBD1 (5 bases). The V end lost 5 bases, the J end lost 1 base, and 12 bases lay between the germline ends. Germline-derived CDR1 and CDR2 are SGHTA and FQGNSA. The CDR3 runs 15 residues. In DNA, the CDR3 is TGTGCCAGCAGCCGGACCGGGACTTCTGGAAACACCATATATTTT. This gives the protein CASSRTGTSGNTIYF.

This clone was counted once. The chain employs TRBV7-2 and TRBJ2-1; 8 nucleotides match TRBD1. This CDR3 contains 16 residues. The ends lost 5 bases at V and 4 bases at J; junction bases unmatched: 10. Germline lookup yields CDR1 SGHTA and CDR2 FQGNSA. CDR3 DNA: TGTGCCAGCAGCCCCGAACAGTACAGGGGGTACAATGAGCAGTTCTTC. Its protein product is CASSPEQYRGYNEQFF.

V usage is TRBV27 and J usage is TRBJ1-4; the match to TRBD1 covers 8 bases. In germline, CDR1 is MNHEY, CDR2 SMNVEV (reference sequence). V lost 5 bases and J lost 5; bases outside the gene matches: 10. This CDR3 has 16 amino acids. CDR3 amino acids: CASSAGQDRMNEKLFF. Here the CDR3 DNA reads TGTGCCAGCAGTGCGGGACAGGACAGGATGAATGAAAAACTGTTTTTT.

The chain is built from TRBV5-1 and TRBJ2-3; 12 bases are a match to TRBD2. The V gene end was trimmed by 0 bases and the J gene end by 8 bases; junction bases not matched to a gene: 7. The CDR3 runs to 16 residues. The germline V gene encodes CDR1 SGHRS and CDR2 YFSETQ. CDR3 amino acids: CASSLVLAGGPVTQYF. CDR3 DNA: TGCGCCAGCAGCTTGGTTCTAGCGGGGGGGCCGGTTACGCAGTATTTT.

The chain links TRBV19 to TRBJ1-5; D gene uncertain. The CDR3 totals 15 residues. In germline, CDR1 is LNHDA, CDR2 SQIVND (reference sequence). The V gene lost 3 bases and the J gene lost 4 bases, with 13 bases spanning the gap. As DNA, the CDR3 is TGTGCCAGTAGTATGAGGGCTTTGAGGAATCAGCCCCAGCATTTT. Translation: CASSMRALRNQPQHF.

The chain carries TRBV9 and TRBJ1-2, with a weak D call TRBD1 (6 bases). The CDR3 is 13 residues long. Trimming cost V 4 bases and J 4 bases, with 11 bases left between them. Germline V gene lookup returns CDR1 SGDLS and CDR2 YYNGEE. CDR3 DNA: TGTGCCAGCAGCCCGCAGGGGCCCTATGGCTACACCTTC. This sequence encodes CASSPQGPYGYTF.

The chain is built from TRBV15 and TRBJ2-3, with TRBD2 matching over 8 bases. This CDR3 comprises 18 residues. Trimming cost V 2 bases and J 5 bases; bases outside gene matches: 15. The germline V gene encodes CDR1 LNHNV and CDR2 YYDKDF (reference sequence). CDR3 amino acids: CATSRTQGAGGTRDTQYF. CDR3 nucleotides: TGTGCCACCAGCAGAACCCAAGGCGCGGGGGGAACTAGAGATACGCAGTATTTT.

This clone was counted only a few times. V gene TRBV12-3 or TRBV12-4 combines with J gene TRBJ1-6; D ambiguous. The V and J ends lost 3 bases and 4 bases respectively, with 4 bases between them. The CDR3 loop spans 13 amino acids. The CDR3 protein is CASSLRYNSPLHF. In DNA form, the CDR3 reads TGTGCCAGCAGTTTGCGGTATAATTCACCCCTCCACTTT.

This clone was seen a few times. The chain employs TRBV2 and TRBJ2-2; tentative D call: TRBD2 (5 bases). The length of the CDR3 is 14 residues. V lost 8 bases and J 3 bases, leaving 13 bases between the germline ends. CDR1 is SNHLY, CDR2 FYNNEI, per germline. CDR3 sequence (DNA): TGTGCCAGCTCCATCGGGCGGGACACCGGGGAGCTGTTTTTT. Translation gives CASSIGRDTGELFF.

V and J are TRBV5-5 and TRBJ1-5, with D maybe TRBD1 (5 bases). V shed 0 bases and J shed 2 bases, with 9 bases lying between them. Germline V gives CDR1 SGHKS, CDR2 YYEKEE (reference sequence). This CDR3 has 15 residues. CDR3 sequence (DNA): TGTGCCAGCAGCTTGGACGGGGGTGGCAATCAGCCCCAGCATTTT. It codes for CASSLDGGGNQPQHF.